Listed here are 22 T cell receptor beta chains from one sample, sequenced in a study of T cell changes during pregnancy in multiple sclerosis. Sequenced by immunoSEQ multiplex PCR; TCRdb stores in-frame clones only, minus some. The sample consists of about 53,000 clones, about 92% of them appearing once. The source was CD8+ T cells from peripheral blood mononuclear cells, collected before pregnancy. The receptors were gathered from a female donor with multiple sclerosis, enrolled in a pregnancy study.

The V and J genes are TRBV4-3 and TRBJ1-3; D uncertain. Germline values: CDR1 LGHNA, CDR2 YSLEER. The CDR3 runs to 15 residues. The V gene lost 0 bases and the J gene lost 8 bases, with 14 bases spanning the gap. The CDR3 protein is CASSQDEGGTDTIYF. The CDR3 coding sequence is TGCGCCAGCAGCCAAGATGAAGGAGGTACGGACACCATATATTTT.

V gene TRBV6-4 combines with J gene TRBJ1-1; D not certain. CDR1 is MRHNA, CDR2 SNTAGT, per germline. V lost 4 bases to trimming and J lost 2 bases, with 8 bases between them. The length of the CDR3 is 13 residues. The CDR3 spells CASSAGSNTEAFF. The CDR3 bases are TGTGCCAGCAGTGCCGGGAGTAACACTGAAGCTTTCTTT.

The V gene is TRBV5-1, the J gene TRBJ2-1; 8 bases are a match to TRBD2. V dropped 4 bases and J dropped 2; count of bases not matched to a gene: 8. CDR3 size: 16 residues. The germline gives CDR1 SGHRS, CDR2 YFSETQ. DNA of the CDR3: TGCGCCAGCAGCCAGGGAAGCGGGGGTACCTACAATGAGCAGTTCTTC. As protein: CASSQGSGGTYNEQFF. The full variable domain, with the rest looked up from reference TRBV5-1 and TRBJ2-1, is KAGVTQTPRYLIKTRGQQVTLSCSPISGHRSVSWYQQTPGQGLQFLFEYFSETQRNKGNFPGRFSGRQFSNSRSEMNVSTLELGDSALYLCASSQGSGGTYNEQFFGPGTRLTVL.

The chain is built from TRBV6-4 and TRBJ2-3, with D perhaps TRBD2 (6 bases). The CDR3 runs 15 residues. Germline V lookup: CDR1 MRHNA, CDR2 SNTAGT. V dropped 2 bases and J dropped 4 bases, with 13 bases sitting between them. CDR3 amino acids: CASSDGTGAPDTQYF. The CDR3 DNA sequence: TGTGCCAGCAGTGACGGGACTGGCGCACCAGATACGCAGTATTTT.

This chain connects TRBV6-5 to TRBJ1-2, with 8 bases fitting TRBD1. The V gene's germline CDR1 is MNHEY and CDR2 SVGAGI. This CDR3 comprises 15 residues. V gave up 1 base and J gave up 6 bases; unmatched junction bases: 7. The CDR3 coding sequence is TGTGCCAGCAGTTACTTATCAGGGGGCGAGGATGGCTACACCTTC. This codes for CASSYLSGGEDGYTF.

The V call is TRBV7-3, the J call TRBJ2-1; 7 bases map to TRBD2. With V trimmed by 3 bases and J by 6 bases, 2 bases remained unmatched. Per the germline V gene, CDR1 is SGHTA and CDR2 is FQGTGA. This CDR3 contains 13 residues. The CDR3 reads CASSLGGGNEQFF. The CDR3 DNA reads TGTGCCAGCAGCTTGGGCGGGGGCAATGAGCAGTTCTTC. The full variable domain, in which reference TRBV7-3 and TRBJ2-1 provide the parts outside the CDR3, is GAGVSQTPSNKVTEKGKYVELRCDPISGHTALYWYRQSLGQGPEFLIYFQGTGAADDSGLPNDRFFAVRPEGSVSTLKIQRTERGDSAVYLCASSLGGGNEQFFGPGTRLTVL.

The chain carries TRBV11-2 and TRBJ1-3; no clear D. The CDR3 is 12 residues long. Germline V gene data show CDR1 as SGHAT and CDR2 as FQNNGV. Trimming stripped 4 bases from V and 3 bases from J, with 4 bases between. The DNA of the CDR3 is TGTGCCAGCAGCTCAGGTGGAAACACCATATATTTT. Translation gives CASSSGGNTIYF.

The V and J genes are TRBV6-1 and TRBJ2-5; 9 bases match TRBD1. V shed 3 bases, J shed 2 bases, and the junction held 7 bases outside the gene matches. CDR1 and CDR2 from the germline V gene are MNHNS and SASEGT. The CDR3 is made up of 16 amino acids. The CDR3 DNA reads TGTGCCAGCAGTGACCCGGGACAGGGCCTTCAAGAGACCCAGTACTTC. Its protein is CASSDPGQGLQETQYF.

This clone is a singleton in its sample. V gene TRBV19 combines with J gene TRBJ1-2; 8 bases map to TRBD1. CDR3 length equals 14 residues. CDR1 is LNHDA, CDR2 SQIVND, per germline (reference sequence). With 3 bases clipped from V and 4 bases from J, the junction kept 4 bases outside the gene matches. The CDR3 spells CASSMVDRVYGYTF. CDR3 in DNA: TGTGCCAGTAGTATGGTGGACAGGGTCTATGGCTACACCTTC.

This chain links TRBV7-3 with TRBJ2-4; 10 bases map to TRBD2. The CDR3 consists of 15 residues. The germline gives CDR1 SGHTA, CDR2 FQGTGA. The V gene end was trimmed by 4 bases and the J gene end by 8 bases; junction bases not matched to a gene: 8. CDR3 coding DNA: TGTGCCAGCAGCTCTAGCGGGGGAATATATGACATTCAGTACTTC. Amino acids: CASSSSGGIYDIQYF.

This clone appeared a few times. The rearrangement joins TRBV7-3 to TRBJ1-1; 7 nucleotides agree with TRBD1. Germline assignment: CDR1 SGHTA and CDR2 FQGTGA. J was trimmed by 4 bases and V by 4 bases; bases with no gene match: 3. The CDR3 is made up of 13 amino acids. Written as DNA, the CDR3 is TGTGCCAGCAGCTCCCCAGGGGGCACTGAAGCTTTCTTT. It is translated as CASSSPGGTEAFF.

The chain is built from TRBV7-3 and TRBJ1-2; no clear D. With 6 bases removed from V and 8 bases from J, the gap between germline ends came to 19 bases. This CDR3 comprises 14 residues. The germline CDR1 and CDR2 sequences are SGHTA and FQGTGA. CDR3 coding DNA: TGTGCCAGCAGTTTAGAAACCGGGATAGGAGGCTACACCTTC. It translates to CASSLETGIGGYTF.

This clone has a handful of counts. The chain is built from TRBV9 and TRBJ1-1, with D hard to call. V lost 1 base, J lost 2 bases, and 6 bases lay in between. The CDR3 extends over 13 amino acids. Germline lookup yields CDR1 SGDLS and CDR2 YYNGEE. As DNA, the CDR3 is TGTGCCAGCAGCGTATACTTAAACACTGAAGCTTTCTTT. This sequence encodes CASSVYLNTEAFF.

The rearrangement uses TRBV27 and TRBJ2-2, with a weak D call TRBD1 (7 bases). The V end lost 3 bases, the J end lost 3 bases, and 14 bases lay between the germline ends. CDR1 MNHEY and CDR2 SMNVEV come from the germline V gene (reference sequence). The CDR3 is made up of 16 amino acids. The CDR3 nucleotides read TGTGCCAGCAGTTTCGTAGCAGGGGGGTACACCGGGGAGCTGTTTTTT. This sequence encodes CASSFVAGGYTGELFF.

The rearrangement links TRBV7-8 to TRBJ2-3, with D perhaps TRBD1 (5 bases). V lost 7 bases to trimming and J lost 3 bases, with 14 bases between them. The CDR3 loop spans 14 amino acids. Per germline, CDR1 SGHVS and CDR2 FQNEAQ. The CDR3 DNA reads as TGTGCCAGCAAGGGCCCACAGGTGACAGATACGCAGTATTTT. It codes for CASKGPQVTDTQYF. The complete variable domain, with remaining parts taken from reference TRBV7-8 and TRBJ2-3, reads GAGVSQSPRYKVAKRGQDVALRCDPISGHVSLFWYQQALGQGPEFLTYFQNEAQLDKSGLPSDRFFAERPEGSVSTLKIQRTQQEDSAVYLCASKGPQVTDTQYFGPGTRLTVL.

The gene calls are TRBV11-2 and TRBJ1-5, with TRBD1 matching over 7 bases. The CDR3 totals 14 residues. Germline trimming cut 1 base from V and 5 bases from J; bases unmatched to any gene: 2. Germline V gene sequence: CDR1 SGHAT, CDR2 FQNNGV. CDR3 in amino acids: CASSLGQGYQPQHF. Written as DNA, the CDR3 is TGTGCCAGCAGCTTAGGACAGGGCTATCAGCCCCAGCATTTT.

The V gene is TRBV10-3, the J gene TRBJ2-3; possible D gene TRBD2, 5 bases. Germline values: CDR1 ENHRY, CDR2 SYGVKD. This CDR3 has 18 amino acids. V was cut by 3 bases and J by 1 base, with 20 bases left in between. The CDR3: CAISDQLSGPEGTDTQYF. The DNA for the CDR3 is TGTGCCATCAGTGACCAACTGAGCGGCCCCGAGGGCACAGATACGCAGTATTTT.

This chain links TRBV7-6 with TRBJ1-1; possible D gene TRBD1, 5 bases. The CDR3 sequence is 13 residues long. Germline V gene sequence: CDR1 SGHVS, CDR2 FNYEAQ. Trimming took off 0 bases at V and 5 bases at J, with 7 bases between the two ends. In nucleotides, the CDR3 is TGTGCCAGCAGCTTAGCACCAGGGACTGAAGCTTTCTTT. Protein product: CASSLAPGTEAFF.

The rearrangement uses TRBV19 and TRBJ2-7; possible D gene TRBD2, 6 bases. Trimming stripped 5 bases from V and 1 base from J, with 12 bases between. CDR3 length equals 14 residues. The germline V gene has CDR1 LNHDA and CDR2 SQIVND (reference sequence). DNA of the CDR3: TGTGCCAGTAGTGTACCGGGACTGTCCTACGAGCAGTACTTC. Translating it yields CASSVPGLSYEQYF.

Here the CDR3 DNA reads TGCAGCGTTGTTATACCTAGCGGGTCCTACAATGAGCAGTTCTTC. Encoded protein: CSVVIPSGSYNEQFF. This chain links TRBV29-1 with TRBJ2-1; 8 bases fit TRBD2. This CDR3 is 15 amino acids long. Unmatched junction bases numbered 6, after V lost 4 bases and J lost 1 base. Germline V gene data show CDR1 as SQVTM and CDR2 as ANQGSEA.

The chain couples TRBV7-2 to TRBJ1-5; possible D gene TRBD1, 6 bases. The length of the CDR3 is 13 residues. The V gene's germline CDR1 is SGHTA and CDR2 FQGNSA. V was trimmed by 7 bases and J by 9 bases, leaving 16 bases between them. CDR3 DNA sequence: TGTGCCAGCACCAATGGGGGCCACGGGCCCCAGCATTTT. This gives the protein CASTNGGHGPQHF. The complete variable domain, with remaining parts taken from reference TRBV7-2 and TRBJ1-5, reads GAGVSQSPSNKVTEKGKDVELRCDPISGHTALYWYRQSLGQGLEFLIYFQGNSAPDKSGLPSDRFSAERTGGSVSTLTIQRTQQEDSAVYLCASTNGGHGPQHFGDGTRLSIL.

This clone was picked up one time. The chain combines TRBV6-6 with TRBJ2-1; D might be TRBD2 (5 bases). Trimming stripped 5 bases from V and 0 bases from J, with 11 bases between. The CDR3 spans 15 residues. Germline V gene data show CDR1 as MNHNY and CDR2 as SVGAGI (reference sequence). In DNA, the CDR3 is TGTGCCAGCAGTCCTAGCTGGGGCTCCTACAATGAGCAGTTCTTC. Protein: CASSPSWGSYNEQFF.